The next 26 T cell receptor beta chains were all read from a single sample in a study of cytomegalovirus exposure and HLA in healthy donors. In the PCR, 60 Vbeta and 13 Jbeta primers were used. The data were produced by immunoSEQ multiplex PCR, yet TCRdb's version contains in-frame clones alone and is incomplete. This table has around 150,000 clones, around four fifths appearing once. Sequenced: PBMCs. These receptors all come from a man between 18 and 35 years old in good health and CMV-seropositive.

Only a few counts were recorded for this clone. The chain uses TRBV6-1 and TRBJ1-4; a weak D match, TRBD1 (6 bases). The V end lost 7 bases, the J end lost 8 bases, and 20 bases lay between the germline ends. This CDR3 comprises 15 residues. Germline lookup yields CDR1 MNHNS and CDR2 SASEGT. This CDR3 is CASKQRGGGGEKLFF. The DNA of the CDR3 is TGTGCCAGCAAACAGCGTGGGGGCGGGGGAGAAAAACTGTTTTTT.

V usage is TRBV28 and J usage is TRBJ1-1; 11 bases align to TRBD1. CDR3 length: 15 amino acids. V shed 7 bases, J shed 5 bases, and the junction held 9 bases outside the gene matches. The germline V gene has CDR1 MDHEN and CDR2 SYDVKM. The CDR3 DNA sequence: TGTGCCAGCACTCTCAGGACAGGGGGCAAAACTGAAGCTTTCTTT. Encoded protein: CASTLRTGGKTEAFF.

V and J are TRBV11-2 and TRBJ2-7; TRBD1 matches at 9 bases. Germline loops: CDR1 SGHAT, CDR2 FQNNGV. V gave up 6 bases and J gave up 3 bases; unmatched junction bases: 6. The CDR3 has 14 residues. The CDR3 here is CASRTTGGNYEQYF. As DNA, the CDR3 is TGTGCCAGCAGAACTACAGGGGGCAACTACGAGCAGTACTTC.

The rearrangement uses TRBV29-1 and TRBJ1-2; D gene ambiguous. CDR3 length equals 12 residues. Germline lookup yields CDR1 SQVTM and CDR2 ANQGSEA. Deletions cut 8 bases from V and 0 bases from J, with 10 bases between. In DNA form, the CDR3 reads TGCAGCATCAGGATCCCTAACTATGGCTACACCTTC. Its translation is CSIRIPNYGYTF.

This chain joins TRBV19 and TRBJ1-5; D is perhaps TRBD1 (6 bases). The CDR3 is made up of 19 amino acids. V dropped 7 bases and J dropped 1 base, with 26 bases sitting between them. In germline, CDR1 is LNHDA, CDR2 SQIVND (reference sequence). The DNA for the CDR3 is TGTGCCAGTACCCCTATGGCGGGGGCGGTTTTTATAAGCAATCAGCCCCAGCATTTT. It specifies CASTPMAGAVFISNQPQHF.

The rearrangement links TRBV5-1 to TRBJ1-2; TRBD1 matches 7 bases. Germline V lookup: CDR1 SGHRS, CDR2 YFSETQ. V trimming: 4 bases; J trimming: 6 bases; junction bases outside the gene matches: 9. The CDR3 totals 14 residues. CDR3 bases: TGCGCCAGCAGCACACCAGGGGGTGAAGATGGCTACACCTTC. Its protein product is CASSTPGGEDGYTF. Variable domain in full (rest from reference TRBV5-1 and TRBJ1-2): KAGVTQTPRYLIKTRGQQVTLSCSPISGHRSVSWYQQTPGQGLQFLFEYFSETQRNKGNFPGRFSGRQFSNSRSEMNVSTLELGDSALYLCASSTPGGEDGYTFGSGTRLTVV.

V gene TRBV21-1 combines with J gene TRBJ2-2; the table names TRBD1, a call not compared with the DNA. TRBV21-1 counts as a pseudogene. The CDR3 consists of 17 residues. CDR3 nucleotide sequence: TGTGCCAGCAGCAAACCCCCGGGACAGGGGAGCCACGGGGAGCTGTTTTTT. It specifies CASSKPPGQGSHGELFF.

The chain joins TRBV7-2 to TRBJ2-1, with TRBD2 matching 7 bases. The CDR3 has 16 residues. J was trimmed by 0 bases and V by 6 bases; bases with no gene match: 8. Germline CDR1 and CDR2: SGHTA and FQGNSA. CDR3 residues: CASSKEWGGSYNEQFF. The CDR3 nucleotides read TGTGCCAGCAGTAAGGAGTGGGGGGGCTCCTACAATGAGCAGTTCTTC.

This sequence joins TRBV7-6 and TRBJ2-7; 9 bases line up with TRBD1. Germline CDR1 and CDR2: SGHVS and FNYEAQ. V gave up 5 bases and J gave up 5 bases; unmatched junction bases: 7. The CDR3 has 14 amino acids. The DNA for the CDR3 is TGTGCCAGCAGCCCCGGGACAGGGAGCAACGAGCAGTACTTC. This sequence encodes CASSPGTGSNEQYF.

This chain joins TRBV14 and TRBJ2-1, with D possibly TRBD1 on 5 matching bases. The CDR3 spans 13 residues. Trimming pared 6 bases from V and 7 bases from J, leaving 13 bases between. Germline V gives CDR1 SGHDN, CDR2 FVKESK. The CDR3 loop reads CASSQYRRNEQFF. The CDR3 DNA reads as TGTGCCAGCAGTCAATACAGGCGGAATGAGCAGTTCTTC.

This clone is a singleton in its sample. An end of the junction differs from the germline gene, which may be a read error. CDR3 in amino acids: CATSATGGNQPQHF. The CDR3 coding sequence is TGTGCCACCAGTGCTACAGGGGGCAATCAGCCCCAGCATTTT. The chain combines TRBV6-5 with TRBJ1-5; 7 bases align to TRBD1. This CDR3 is 14 amino acids long. Per germline, CDR1 MNHEY and CDR2 SVGAGI.

The J gene is TRBJ1-1, the V gene TRBV11-2, with D unresolved. The CDR3 spans 14 residues. Trimming stripped 1 base from V and 0 bases from J, with 6 bases between. CDR1 and CDR2 from the germline V gene are SGHAT and FQNNGV. This chain's CDR3 is CASSLGALNTEAFF. The CDR3, as DNA: TGTGCCAGCAGCTTAGGGGCATTGAACACTGAAGCTTTCTTT.

V gene TRBV6-5 combines with J gene TRBJ1-2; 8 bases match TRBD1. V trimming: 5 bases; J trimming: 4 bases; junction bases outside the gene matches: 3. The CDR3 length is 13 residues. The germline CDR1 and CDR2 sequences are MNHEY and SVGAGI. The CDR3 region has the DNA TGTGCCAGCAGTGGGACAGGTGCCTATGGCTACACCTTC. Amino acids: CASSGTGAYGYTF.

The rearrangement uses TRBV11-2 and TRBJ2-3, with TRBD2 matching 7 bases. CDR3 length equals 15 residues. The V and J ends lost 5 bases and 3 bases, in that order; junction bases with no gene match: 8. The germline gives CDR1 SGHAT, CDR2 FQNNGV. As DNA, the CDR3 is TGTGCCAGCAGCCGGACTAGTGGGGAGACAGATACGCAGTATTTT. Residues: CASSRTSGETDTQYF.

The chain employs TRBV5-1 and TRBJ2-3; D is perhaps TRBD2 (6 bases). Germline V gives CDR1 SGHRS, CDR2 YFSETQ. The CDR3 spans 16 residues. Trimming left V 0 bases short and J 0 bases short, with 11 bases between. Here the CDR3 reads CASSLGRGTSTDTQYF. DNA for the CDR3: TGCGCCAGCAGCTTGGGGAGGGGAACTAGCACAGATACGCAGTATTTT.

The chain carries TRBV6-5 and TRBJ2-1; tentative D call: TRBD1 (6 bases). The germline V gene has CDR1 MNHEY and CDR2 SVGAGI. V shed 6 bases and J shed 4 bases, with 10 bases lying between them. The CDR3 extends over 13 amino acids. The CDR3 sequence is CASRRTVYNEQFF. The CDR3 coding sequence is TGTGCCAGCAGACGGACAGTTTACAATGAGCAGTTCTTC.

The chain links TRBV10-1 to TRBJ2-5; D remains ambiguous. This CDR3 is 15 amino acids long. Germline V gene sequence: CDR1 WNHNN, CDR2 SYGVQD (reference sequence). Trimming removed 0 bases from V and 2 bases from J, with 10 bases in between. CDR3 coding DNA: TGCGCCAGCAGTGAGTCGCGTGGGCAGCAAGAGACCCAGTACTTC. As protein: CASSESRGQQETQYF.

This clone came up a few times. The gene calls are TRBV30 and TRBJ2-5, with 10 nucleotides matching TRBD2. CDR3 length: 15 amino acids. The J segment lost 1 base and the V segment lost 5 bases, leaving 7 bases of the junction unmatched. In germline, CDR1 is GTSNPN, CDR2 SVGIG (reference sequence). In nucleotides, the CDR3 is TGTGCCTGGCAAAAACTAGCGGGACCCCAAGAGACCCAGTACTTC. Translating gives CAWQKLAGPQETQYF.

The J gene is TRBJ1-4, the V gene TRBV7-2, with D maybe TRBD1 (6 bases). Germline CDR1 reads SGHTA; CDR2 reads FQGNSA. V lost 0 bases and J lost 2, with 13 bases in between. CDR3 size: 17 residues. This CDR3 reads CASSLASTQGTNEKLFF. CDR3 nucleotides: TGTGCCAGCAGCTTAGCCTCAACCCAGGGGACTAATGAAAAACTGTTTTTT.

This clone was seen more than once but under ten times. The chain has TRBV28 and TRBJ1-6; 11 nucleotides agree with TRBD1. CDR1 is MDHEN, CDR2 SYDVKM, per germline. Germline trimming cut 2 bases from V and 10 bases from J; bases unmatched to any gene: 1. This CDR3 has 14 amino acids. The CDR3 loop reads CASSLGTGGSPLHF. The CDR3 nucleotides are TGTGCCAGCAGTTTAGGGACAGGGGGGTCACCCCTCCACTTT.

This clone was seen only once. The chain employs TRBV6-5 and TRBJ1-3; TRBD1 aligns across 8 bases. Germline-derived CDR1 and CDR2 are MNHEY and SVGAGI. V gave up 10 bases and J gave up 4 bases; unmatched junction bases: 6. This CDR3 region has 13 residues. As DNA, the CDR3 is TGTGCCACCGGGACAGGAGGAGGAAACACCATATATTTT. As protein: CATGTGGGNTIYF.

This clone was detected only once. The rearrangement uses TRBV19 and TRBJ1-3, with TRBD1 identical over 9 bases. The CDR3 runs 17 residues. Looked up from germline, CDR1 is LNHDA and CDR2 is SQIVND (reference sequence). Trimming took 2 bases from V and 3 from J; bases not matched to a gene: 8. The CDR3 DNA is TGTGCCAGTAGTATAATGGCTGGGACAGGGAATGGAAACACCATATATTTT. This gives the protein CASSIMAGTGNGNTIYF.

V usage is TRBV21-1 and J usage is TRBJ2-7; the table's D call TRBD2 went unverified against the DNA. TRBV21-1 is given as a pseudogene. This CDR3 comprises 19 residues. The CDR3 DNA sequence: TGTGCCAGCAGCAGGGAGTCGGGACTAGCGGGAGGGACAGCCTACGAGCAGTACTTC. This translates into CASSRESGLAGGTAYEQYF.

The chain links TRBV19 to TRBJ2-3, with 8 positions matching TRBD1. This CDR3 spans 14 amino acids. J gave up 1 base and V 5 bases, and 2 bases lay outside the gene matches. Germline V gene data show CDR1 as LNHDA and CDR2 as SQIVND (reference sequence). The chain's CDR3 is CASSQGAGTDTQYF. The CDR3 nucleotides read TGTGCCAGTAGTCAGGGGGCCGGCACAGATACGCAGTATTTT.

The chain links TRBV5-4 to TRBJ1-4; tentatively, D is TRBD1 (6 bases). Trimming removed 7 bases at V and 4 bases at J, with 8 bases between. Germline lookup yields CDR1 SGHNT and CDR2 YYREEE (reference sequence). CDR3 length equals 12 residues. The CDR3 DNA reads TGTGCCAGCGGGGGCCGTAATGAAAAACTGTTTTTT. Translation gives CASGGRNEKLFF.

The chain links TRBV6-5 to TRBJ1-1; D may be TRBD1 (5 bases). This CDR3 has 13 amino acids. Germline-derived CDR1 and CDR2 are MNHEY and SVGAGI. V was shortened by 6 bases and J by 2 bases, with 10 bases between the two germline ends. The CDR3 nucleotides read TGTGCCAGCAGATCCAGGGCTAACACTGAAGCTTTCTTT. It translates to CASRSRANTEAFF.